This TCR beta chain was sequenced for a study of cytomegalovirus exposure and HLA in healthy donors. Study information: In a later analysis, it was reported that the approximately 110 validation repertoires had been produced on the same platform as the 600 to 850 repertoires belonging to the first cohort.

Among the roughly 120 subjects of the validation cohort, separate from the approximately 700-subject first cohort, were the donors. This clone was found once. Its specificity is not known. V lost 1 base to trimming and J lost 5 bases, with 8 bases between them. CDR1 and CDR2 from the germline V gene are LNHNV and YYDKDF (reference sequence). The CDR3 length is 14 residues. Method: immunoSEQ multiplex PCR; TCRdb's copy keeps in-frame clones and lacks some. This sample has about 90,000 clones, with almost 85% found just once. The study, taken as a whole, reports: In vitro experiments confirmed that three CMV-associated chains were specific for CMV antigens. Reports showed the classifier diagnosing cytomegalovirus status with high specificity and sensitivity.

Sequenced material: PBMCs. The chain has TRBV15 and TRBJ2-2, with D uncertain. The TCR originated in a young woman in good health and CMV-seropositive. The CDR3 region has the DNA TGTGCCACCAGCAGAGCGTCGGTTACCGGGGAGCTGTTTTTT. This gives the protein CATSRASVTGELFF.